This TCR beta chain comes out of a study of brain metastases from non-small cell lung cancer (dated by TCRdb to about 2019). The study in broad terms: The immune microenvironment of paired resected primary tumors and brain metastases from non-small-cell lung cancer patients was profiled.

What the authors observed across the whole study: Paired brain metastases and primary tumors largely shared TCR repertoires, although T-cell densities in the metastases were sparse. Compared with the matched primary tumors, 60% to 65% of brain metastases appeared to show expanded T-cell clones. Lower T-cell infiltration was exhibited by brain metastases compared with primary tumors (P < 0.001).

The protocol used for the library was the immunoSEQ multiplex PCR assay. Alongside a 770-gene immune expression panel, the team sequenced the T-cell receptor beta chain repertoire. Imported from immuneACCESS, the table was reduced by TCRdb to in-frame sequences with V and J called. These copies leave out some clones; in studies compared against another copy, an unresolved V gene accounts for under half, and the cause of the remainder is not known. This sample is represented by 4,100 or so clones; about 88% of them were singletons. The top ten clones comprise 10% to 15% of the sample. CDR1 is given as MNHNS and CDR2 as SASEGT, both from the germline V gene. The CDR3 numbers 16 residues from cysteine through phenylalanine. Just the 48-base CDR3 DNA is kept, in frame starting at base 1. A word on this clone: Its target antigen remains unknown. The junction departs from germline at one end; a sequencing error may be responsible. Distinct nucleotide sequences in the sample also encode this CDR3.

The cohort was made up of some 40 patients with surgically resected non-small-cell lung cancer, each of whom had both a primary tumor specimen and a brain metastasis specimen. The tumor specimens used were formalin-fixed, paraffin-embedded tissues taken from archives. The TCR was taken from a donor aged 40 or older with non-small cell lung cancer. The chain is assembled from TRBV6-1 and TRBJ1-2; TRBD1 aligns with 8 central bases. Sequenced input: tissue from a brain metastasis. The cell subset or site label of this sample denotes: resected brain metastasis paired with primary lung tumor. At the DNA level, the sequence is TGTGCCAGCAGTGTCCAAGCAGGGGGCGGAAACTATGGCTATACCTTC. Translated, this is CASSVQAGGGNYGYTF.